The 7 T cell receptor beta chains in this list originate from one sample, sequenced in a study of blood T cell repertoires in COVID-19. TCRdb keeps only in-frame clones here, not all; method: immunoSEQ multiplex PCR. The repertoire consists of roughly 250,000 clones, with 75% to 90% occurring once and the leading ten covering 1.9%. The specimen sequenced was PBMCs or T cells enriched from blood (not recorded which). These TCRs come from a woman aged 50 to 60 who had recovered from COVID-19.

The V call is TRBV13, the J call TRBJ2-1, with TRBD2 as a possible D gene (6 bases). From germline, CDR1 is PRHDT and CDR2 FYEKMQ (reference sequence). Trimming removed 5 bases at V and 8 bases at J, with 13 bases between. This CDR3 spans 13 amino acids. This CDR3 is CASSPGLSYEQFF. Written as DNA, the CDR3 is TGTGCCAGCAGCCCGGGACTGAGTTATGAGCAGTTCTTC.

The V gene is TRBV21-1, the J gene TRBJ2-1; the table's D call, TRBD2, was not checked against the DNA. TRBV21-1 is given as a pseudogene. The CDR3 runs 16 residues. CDR3 coding DNA: TGTGCCAGCAGCAAAGTCGTAGGACTAGCGGCAAATGAGCAGTTCTTC. Translation gives CASSKVVGLAANEQFF.

This CDR3 reads CSVAGPGQGNYGYTF. In DNA form, the CDR3 reads TGCAGCGTTGCGGGACCGGGACAGGGTAACTATGGCTACACCTTC. The rearrangement joins TRBV29-1 to TRBJ1-2; TRBD1 aligns across 9 bases. This CDR3 comprises 15 residues. The germline V gene has CDR1 SQVTM and CDR2 ANQGSEA. V dropped 4 bases and J dropped 1; count of bases not matched to a gene: 7.

On this clone itself: The junction shows a germline mismatch at one end, possibly a read error. The chain has TRBV18 and TRBJ1-1; TRBD1 agrees at 8 bases. Germline CDR1 and CDR2: KGHSH and LQKENI. The CDR3 is 12 residues long. The CDR3 is CASSPQGAEAFF. The CDR3 DNA follows: TGTGCCAGCTCACCGCAGGGGGCTGAGGCTTTCTTT.

This clone was observed a few times. The chain is built from TRBV28 and TRBJ2-7; perhaps TRBD2 as D (5 bases). V was trimmed by 2 bases and J by 2 bases, leaving 10 bases between them. Germline V gene sequence: CDR1 MDHEN, CDR2 SYDVKM. The CDR3 runs to 14 residues. CDR3 DNA: TGTGCCAGCAGTTTAGCTGGTAGCGCCTACGAGCAGTACTTC. Its translation: CASSLAGSAYEQYF. Using reference TRBV28 and TRBJ2-7 for the parts outside the CDR3, the full variable domain is DVKVTQSSRYLVKRTGEKVFLECVQDMDHENMFWYRQDPGLGLRLIYFSYDVKMKEKGDIPEGYSVSREKKERFSLILESASTNQTSMYLCASSLAGSAYEQYFGPGTRLTVT.

V and J are TRBV7-3 and TRBJ2-3; D gene uncertain. Trimming took off 5 bases at V and 4 bases at J, with 16 bases between the two ends. CDR3 length: 15 residues. Germline V lookup: CDR1 SGHTA, CDR2 FQGTGA. In DNA form, the CDR3 reads TGTGCCAGCAGCCCCCCGACACAAGACCCAGATACGCAGTATTTT. Its translation: CASSPPTQDPDTQYF.

This clone was seen a single time. V and J are TRBV28 and TRBJ2-7; no firm D call. The V gene's germline CDR1 is MDHEN and CDR2 SYDVKM. The CDR3 extends over 12 amino acids. V lost 7 bases, J lost 1 base, and 8 bases lay in between. CDR3 nucleotides: TGTGCCAGCAATGGCATTTCCTACGAGCAGTACTTC. It codes for CASNGISYEQYF.